Shown below are 3 T cell receptor beta chains from a single sample sequenced in a study of T cell changes during pregnancy in multiple sclerosis. Profiled with immunoSEQ multiplex PCR; TCRdb holds only in-frame clones, not every one. The sample lists tens of thousands of clones; roughly 91% were seen once. Sequences were derived from CD8+ T cells from peripheral blood mononuclear cells, sampled in the third trimester of pregnancy. All receptors come from a female donor with multiple sclerosis, enrolled in a pregnancy study.

V and J are TRBV7-9 and TRBJ2-2, with D perhaps matching TRBD1 (5 bases). Trimming took off 5 bases at V and 7 bases at J, with 14 bases between the two ends. The germline gives CDR1 SEHNR, CDR2 FQNEAQ (reference sequence). The CDR3 spans 14 residues. CDR3 residues: CASSPQGRNGELFF. CDR3 DNA: TGTGCCAGCAGCCCCCAGGGTAGGAACGGGGAGCTGTTTTTT.

The chain carries TRBV6-5 and TRBJ2-3, with 7 bases fitting TRBD2. The junction had 2 bases not matched to a gene; V was cut back by 1 base and J by 4 bases. Germline V gene lookup returns CDR1 MNHEY and CDR2 SVGAGI. The CDR3 has 14 residues. The chain's CDR3 is CASSYLLASDTQYF. CDR3 DNA: TGTGCCAGCAGTTACTTACTAGCGTCAGATACGCAGTATTTT.

The V gene is TRBV27, the J gene TRBJ2-7; tentatively, D is TRBD1 (6 bases). The CDR3 consists of 14 residues. CDR1 MNHEY and CDR2 SMNVEV come from the germline V gene (reference sequence). Trimming cost V 3 bases and J 2 bases, with 11 bases left between them. This CDR3 is CASSFIQGPYEQYF. Written as DNA, the CDR3 is TGTGCCAGCAGTTTCATCCAGGGGCCCTACGAGCAGTACTTC.